The 14 T cell receptor beta chains in this list originate from one sample, sequenced in a study of blood T cell repertoires in COVID-19. The assay was immunoSEQ multiplex PCR, and TCRdb's table has in-frame clones only and misses some. Of 300,000 to 350,000 clones listed, 87% are singletons. Input material: peripheral blood. The receptors here all came from a young man with active or convalescent COVID-19.

The CDR3 sequence is CSVEAGRGAYGYTF. CDR3 coding DNA: TGCAGCGTTGAAGCGGGTAGGGGCGCCTATGGCTACACCTTC. The chain combines TRBV29-1 with TRBJ1-2, with D maybe TRBD1 (5 bases). Looked up from germline, CDR1 is SQVTM and CDR2 is ANQGSEA. The CDR3 loop spans 14 amino acids. Trimming took off 1 base at V and 4 bases at J, with 13 bases between the two ends.

This chain joins TRBV11-2 and TRBJ1-2; D unresolved. V gave up 1 base and J gave up 2 bases, with 5 bases separating them. The length of the CDR3 is 13 residues. Germline V gene lookup returns CDR1 SGHAT and CDR2 FQNNGV. CDR3 sequence: CASSLAGNYGYTF. CDR3 sequence (DNA): TGTGCCAGCAGCTTAGCAGGAAACTATGGCTACACCTTC.

The CDR3 coding sequence is TGTGCCAGCAGCCTCACAGGGAGCTCCTACGAGCAGTACTTC. Its translation is CASSLTGSSYEQYF. This chain links TRBV19 with TRBJ2-7, with D maybe TRBD1 (6 bases). The CDR3 contains 14 residues. Trimming took off 9 bases at V and 0 bases at J, with 15 bases between the two ends. CDR1 is LNHDA and CDR2 is SQIVND in the germline V gene (reference sequence).

The CDR3 nucleotides read TGTGCCAGCAGCTCATCACTTTGGCAGTTCTTC. Amino acids: CASSSSLWQFF. V usage is TRBV7-2 and J usage is TRBJ2-1; D call uncertain. V was pared by 4 bases and J by 12 bases, with 10 bases between. This CDR3 comprises 11 residues. Germline CDR1 is SGHTA and CDR2 is FQGNSA.

This sequence joins TRBV6-5 and TRBJ2-4, with D perhaps TRBD2 (5 bases). CDR1 is MNHEY, CDR2 SVGAGI, per germline. CDR3 size: 16 residues. Trimming took off 0 bases at V and 0 bases at J, with 9 bases between the two ends. In DNA form, the CDR3 reads TGTGCCAGCAGTTACTCGATGGCGGGAGCCAAAAACATTCAGTACTTC. Translation: CASSYSMAGAKNIQYF.

The rearrangement links TRBV19 to TRBJ1-6; D might be TRBD1 (6 bases). Trimming shortened V by 5 bases and J by 7 bases, and 12 bases separated the two germline ends. The CDR3 covers 14 residues. Germline V CDR1 and CDR2: LNHDA, SQIVND (reference sequence). This CDR3 is CASSHDRKNSPLHF. Here the CDR3 DNA reads TGTGCCAGTAGTCATGACAGGAAAAATTCACCCCTCCACTTT.

The chain joins TRBV4-1 to TRBJ2-1; TRBD2 matches 8 bases. The J segment lost 8 bases and the V segment lost 4 bases, leaving 7 bases of the junction unmatched. Per germline, CDR1 MGHRA and CDR2 YSYEKL. CDR3 length: 14 residues. The CDR3 region is CASSLSVSGDEQFF. The CDR3 bases are TGCGCCAGCAGCCTAAGTGTTAGCGGGGATGAGCAGTTCTTC.

This chain uses TRBV7-6 with TRBJ1-5; no reliable D call. CDR3 size: 13 residues. Germline V CDR1 and CDR2: SGHVS, FNYEAQ. Between the trimmed V and J ends, which lost 3 bases and 4 bases, there was a span of 7 bases. This CDR3 is CASSFRVNQPQHF. The CDR3 DNA reads as TGTGCCAGCAGCTTCCGGGTAAATCAGCCCCAGCATTTT.

This chain uses TRBV28 with TRBJ1-2, with 8 bases fitting TRBD1. The CDR3 consists of 14 residues. With V trimmed by 7 bases and J by 7 bases, 11 bases remained unmatched. Looked up from germline, CDR1 is MDHEN and CDR2 is SYDVKM. CDR3 loop: CASIRRGPNSGYTF. The CDR3 coding sequence is TGTGCCAGCATTCGCAGGGGGCCAAACAGTGGCTACACCTTC.

The chain is built from TRBV7-8 and TRBJ2-1, with 8 bases that match TRBD2. The germline V gene encodes CDR1 SGHVS and CDR2 FQNEAQ. The CDR3 contains 19 residues. Losses at the gene ends were 4 bases for V and 2 bases for J; bases not matched to a gene: 16. The CDR3 is CASSSPQISGIQTYNEQFF. CDR3 nucleotides: TGTGCCAGCAGCTCACCACAAATTAGCGGGATACAGACCTACAATGAGCAGTTCTTC. The full variable domain, in which reference TRBV7-8 and TRBJ2-1 provide the parts outside the CDR3, is GAGVSQSPRYKVAKRGQDVALRCDPISGHVSLFWYQQALGQGPEFLTYFQNEAQLDKSGLPSDRFFAERPEGSVSTLKIQRTQQEDSAVYLCASSSPQISGIQTYNEQFFGPGTRLTVL.

The gene calls are TRBV19 and TRBJ1-2; maybe TRBD1 (6 bases). The CDR3 extends over 16 amino acids. CDR1 is LNHDA and CDR2 is SQIVND in the germline V gene (reference sequence). Deletions cut 3 bases from V and 3 bases from J, with 17 bases between. The CDR3 coding sequence is TGTGCCAGTAGTATTGAGTTAACACAGGGTGACTATGGCTACACCTTC. Translated, it gives CASSIELTQGDYGYTF.

This clone occurred many times. The chain uses TRBV11-3 and TRBJ2-7; 11 bases are shared with TRBD1. Germline V gives CDR1 SGHNT, CDR2 YENEEA. V shed 5 bases and J 3 bases; nucleotides not matched to a gene: 6. The CDR3 is made up of 15 amino acids. The CDR3 nucleotides read TGTGCCAGCAGCGTCGGGACAGGGGGTATCTACGAGCAGTACTTC. As protein: CASSVGTGGIYEQYF.

The rearrangement joins TRBV5-1 to TRBJ2-7, with TRBD1 matching over 8 bases. Unmatched junction bases numbered 15, after V lost 4 bases and J lost 0 bases. This CDR3 has 18 residues. Per germline, CDR1 SGHRS and CDR2 YFSETQ. The CDR3 reads CASSAFYLDRGPSYEQYF. The CDR3 nucleotides are TGCGCCAGCAGCGCGTTTTACCTTGACAGGGGACCCTCCTACGAGCAGTACTTC.

The chain has TRBV19 and TRBJ1-1; a weak D match, TRBD1 (5 bases). Germline V gives CDR1 LNHDA, CDR2 SQIVND (reference sequence). The CDR3 is 14 residues long. V dropped 2 bases and J dropped 3 bases, with 10 bases sitting between them. The CDR3 DNA follows: TGTGCCAGTAGTATACACAGGCAATACACTGAAGCTTTCTTT. Its translation is CASSIHRQYTEAFF.